This passage covers 8 T cell receptor beta chains from one sample sequenced in a study of shared clonotypes between healthy human individuals. Naive CD8 cells lacked CD45RO, underwent positive selection for CCR7 and left out terminally differentiated effector memory CD45RA+ cells. The protocol was immunoSEQ multiplex PCR, while the TCRdb copy is restricted to in-frame clones and leaves out a portion. Of about 2,200,000 clones in the sample, just over 90% were seen once. The sequencing input was naive CD8+ T cells from PBMCs. These TCRs come from a man younger than 30 in good health. Some clones in this sample may be carry-over from other donors' samples.

The gene calls are TRBV9 and TRBJ1-2, with D possibly TRBD1 on 5 matching bases. Between the trimmed V and J ends, which lost 2 bases and 4 bases, there was a span of 9 bases. The CDR3 has 13 amino acids. Germline lookup yields CDR1 SGDLS and CDR2 YYNGEE. CDR3 sequence: CASSVSGIYGYTF. CDR3 nucleotide sequence: TGTGCCAGCAGCGTGTCAGGGATCTATGGCTACACCTTC.

This clone was seen more than once but under ten times. The V call is TRBV29-1, the J call TRBJ2-7, with TRBD1 identical over 8 bases. The CDR3 is 13 residues long. Unmatched junction bases numbered 10, after V lost 8 bases and J lost 4 bases. Per germline, CDR1 SQVTM and CDR2 ANQGSEA. Here the CDR3 DNA reads TGCAGCATTACGGGGGACAGGAGTTACGAGCAGTACTTC. Protein sequence: CSITGDRSYEQYF.

This sequence joins TRBV19 and TRBJ2-7; 7 bases are a match to TRBD1. The trim removed 6 bases at V and 3 bases at J, leaving 11 bases unmatched. Germline-derived CDR1 and CDR2 are LNHDA and SQIVND (reference sequence). CDR3 length equals 15 residues. The CDR3 loop reads CASSTDREWGYEQYF. DNA of the CDR3: TGTGCCAGTAGCACCGACAGGGAGTGGGGCTACGAGCAGTACTTC.

This clone was counted a few times. The J gene is TRBJ1-1, the V gene TRBV30; perhaps TRBD1 as D (5 bases). V lost 5 bases to trimming and J lost 3 bases, with 16 bases between them. The CDR3 is made up of 14 amino acids. Germline-derived CDR1 and CDR2 are GTSNPN and SVGIG (reference sequence). This CDR3 reads CAWELGARHTEAFF. The CDR3 DNA reads TGTGCCTGGGAATTAGGGGCCCGCCACACTGAAGCTTTCTTT.

This clone was counted between two and nine times. The same CDR3 can be traced to other DNA sequences in this sample. This sequence joins TRBV5-1 and TRBJ2-7; no reliable D call. The germline V gene has CDR1 SGHRS and CDR2 YFSETQ. The V gene lost 0 bases and the J gene lost 2 bases, with 3 bases spanning the gap. This CDR3 has 12 amino acids. The CDR3 coding sequence is TGCGCCAGCAGCTTGGAGACCTACGAGCAGTACTTC. The encoded protein is CASSLETYEQYF.

V usage is TRBV7-9 and J usage is TRBJ1-1; 7 positions match TRBD1. Germline V gene sequence: CDR1 SEHNR, CDR2 FQNEAQ (reference sequence). After removal of 0 bases from V and 7 bases from J, the junction contained 5 bases not matched to a gene. CDR3 length: 14 residues. CDR3 nucleotides: TGTGCCAGCAGCTTAGCAATCCGGGACAGTGAAGCTTTCTTT. It specifies CASSLAIRDSEAFF. Combining the CDR3 with reference TRBV7-9 and TRBJ1-1 gives the whole variable domain DTGVSQNPRHKITKRGQNVTFRCDPISEHNRLYWYRQTLGQGPEFLTYFQNEAQLEKSRLLSDRFSAERPKGSFSTLEIQRTEQGDSAMYLCASSLAIRDSEAFFGQGTRLTVV.

This clone came up once. The rearrangement links TRBV19 to TRBJ2-3; tentative D call: TRBD2 (6 bases). Trimming shortened V by 4 bases and J by 0 bases, and 11 bases separated the two germline ends. In germline, CDR1 is LNHDA, CDR2 SQIVND (reference sequence). The CDR3 is made up of 15 amino acids. CDR3 sequence (DNA): TGTGCCAGTAGTAGTGTAGCGGTTAGCACAGATACGCAGTATTTT. Its translation is CASSSVAVSTDTQYF.

J is TRBJ2-1 and V is TRBV25-1; 10 nucleotides line up with TRBD2. This CDR3 is 15 amino acids long. V trimming: 4 bases; J trimming: 3 bases; junction bases outside the gene matches: 3. Germline loops: CDR1 MGHDK, CDR2 SYGVNS. The CDR3 bases are TGTGCCAGCAGTGTCCGACTAGCGGGCTACAATGAGCAGTTCTTC. Protein sequence: CASSVRLAGYNEQFF.